This T cell receptor (beta chain) derives from a study of CD8 T cells in Susac syndrome. For the study at large: Patients with Susac syndrome were therapy-naive, treated with corticosteroids, or treated with intravenous immunoglobulin alone when blood was collected.

Sequencing of TCR beta covered CD8+ and CD4+ T cells obtained from blood. The authors reverse transcribed about 0.5 to 1 ug RNA with random hexamers. TCRdb fed the immunoSEQ multiplex PCR reads into MiXCR, producing one record per CDR3 protein. The sample shows around 190,000 distinct CDR3 sequences, roughly 94% of them seen only once. The CDR3 runs 15 residues. Trimming removed 7 bases from V and 2 bases from J; junction bases left unmatched: 8. From germline, CDR1 is MNHEY and CDR2 SVGAGI. Material: CD4+ T cells from PBMCs. The rearrangement links TRBV6-5 to TRBJ2-3; 8 bases are a match to TRBD2. The receptor's source is a human donor with Susac syndrome. The CDR3, as DNA: TGTGCCAGCAACCAGCGGGGGTTGATCACAGATACGCAGTATTTT. The encoded protein is CASNQRGLITDTQYF.